The rows below give T cell receptor beta chains drawn from one sample of a study of blood T cell repertoires in COVID-19. TCRdb's copy holds only in-frame clones and misses some; the assay was immunoSEQ multiplex PCR. The top ten hold 6.5% to 8.5% of the sample, which has 180,000 or so clones, 70% to 85% seen once. Source material: peripheral blood. The receptors were gathered from a human donor with acute or convalescent COVID-19. The donor label of this sample is uncertain. Both conserved end residues are part of each CDR3. The D gene is left open where the match is weak. Clone size is given for some rows only: seen once, a few or many times, or a class if the clone is expanded.

j_call v_call clone_size d_call cdr3_aa cdr3_nt
TRBJ1-1 TRBV9 - - CASTGTYDTEAFF TGTGCCAGCACCGGGACATATGACACTGAAGCTTTCTTT
TRBJ2-1 TRBV19 - - CASSIERGNEQFF TGTGCCAGTAGTATAGAAAGGGGGAATGAGCAGTTCTTC
TRBJ2-2 TRBV5-1 - - CASGSVQIRNTGELFF TGCGCCAGCGGCAGTGTTCAGATCCGAAACACCGGGGAGCTGTTTTTT
TRBJ1-5 TRBV27 - TRBD1 CASSPDRGSGWPQHF TGTGCCAGCAGTCCCGACAGGGGGTCTGGTTGGCCCCAGCATTTT
TRBJ2-1 TRBV6-5 few - CASSPGSPLNEQFF TGTGCCAGCAGTCCCGGGTCCCCCCTCAATGAGCAGTTCTTC
TRBJ1-4 TRBV18 - - CASSPSGAFEKLFF TGTGCCAGCTCACCCTCTGGGGCATTTGAAAAACTGTTTTTT
TRBJ2-3 TRBV7-3 - TRBD2 CASSLSRLAGHTQYF TGTGCCAGCAGCTTAAGTCGACTAGCGGGGCATACGCAGTATTTT
TRBJ2-7 TRBV19 - TRBD1 CASSPQGQGYEQYF TGTGCCAGTAGCCCTCAGGGACAGGGATACGAGCAGTACTTC
TRBJ1-5 TRBV27 few TRBD1 CASSPWGQGSNQPQHF TGTGCCAGCAGCCCCTGGGGACAGGGTAGCAATCAGCCCCAGCATTTT
TRBJ1-1 TRBV28 - - CASSPDSYFTEAFF TGTGCCAGCAGTCCTGACTCCTACTTCACTGAAGCTTTCTTT
TRBJ2-3 TRBV5-1 - - CASSLAARGSTDTQYF TGCGCCAGCAGCTTGGCGGCTAGGGGGAGCACAGATACGCAGTATTTT
TRBJ2-2 TRBV5-1 once - CASSSSVANTGELFF TGCGCCAGCAGCTCCAGCGTCGCGAACACCGGGGAGCTGTTTTTT
TRBJ1-2 TRBV19 - - CASSMVESYGYTF TGTGCCAGTAGTATGGTAGAGAGCTATGGCTACACCTTC
TRBJ1-2 TRBV6-1 - - CASRRQGMSGYTF TGTGCCAGCAGGAGGCAGGGGATGAGTGGCTACACCTTC
TRBJ1-5 TRBV10-3 - - CAISESVIQGSNQPQHF TGTGCCATCAGTGAGTCGGTCATACAGGGAAGCAATCAGCCCCAGCATTTT
TRBJ2-1 TRBV10-2 - TRBD2 CASTPGSGRINDEQFF TGCGCCAGCACTCCGGGTAGCGGGAGAATTAACGATGAGCAGTTCTTC
TRBJ2-5 TRBV3-1/TRBV3-2 - TRBD2 CASSQGEGARETQYF TGTGCCAGCAGCCAGGGGGAGGGAGCCCGGGAGACCCAGTACTTC
TRBJ1-1 TRBV6-5 - - CASTRGDTEAFF TGTGCCAGCACGCGGGGAGACACTGAAGCTTTCTTT
TRBJ2-7 TRBV10-3 - TRBD1 CAIRGDSPSYEQYF TGTGCCATCAGGGGGGACAGTCCCTCCTACGAGCAGTACTTC
TRBJ2-1 TRBV2 - - CASRLEGNNEQFF TGTGCCAGCAGGCTGGAGGGGAACAATGAGCAGTTCTTC
TRBJ2-7 TRBV7-6 - - CASSSPGYEQYF TGTGCCAGCTCATCGCCGGGGTACGAGCAGTACTTC
TRBJ1-2 TRBV6-5 - TRBD1 CASSYSPDRGGGYTF TGTGCCAGCAGTTACTCACCCGACAGGGGCGGTGGCTACACCTTC
TRBJ1-1 TRBV5-1 - - CASSFRGTEAFF TGCGCCAGCAGCTTTAGAGGAACTGAAGCTTTCTTT
TRBJ1-2 TRBV30 - TRBD1 CAWRLQGAGGYTF TGTGCCTGGAGGCTACAGGGGGCGGGTGGCTACACCTTC
TRBJ1-3 TRBV6-2/TRBV6-3 few - CASSYPKGAGNTIYF TGTGCCAGCAGTTACCCTAAAGGGGCCGGAAACACCATATATTTT
TRBJ1-1 TRBV11-2 - - CASSLIRGQGGTEAFF TGTGCCAGCAGCCTAATAAGAGGTCAGGGTGGAACTGAAGCTTTCTTT
TRBJ1-5 TRBV6-1 - TRBD1 CASSEAWTGYNRAQHF TGTGCCAGCAGTGAGGCCTGGACAGGGTATAATCGAGCCCAGCATTTT
TRBJ1-3 TRBV6-5 once TRBD1 CASSYSPTGQGNTIYF TGTGCCAGCAGTTACTCGCCGACAGGGCAAGGAAACACCATATATTTT
TRBJ2-7 TRBV28 - - CASSAGGGGSSYEQYF TGTGCCAGCAGCGCCGGTGGGGGGGGCTCCTCCTACGAGCAGTACTTC
TRBJ2-3 TRBV2 few - CASSEDRGYTDTQYF TGTGCCAGCAGTGAGGACAGAGGTTACACAGATACGCAGTATTTT
TRBJ2-7 TRBV3-1/TRBV3-2 - - CASSHGGPYEQYF TGTGCCAGCAGCCATGGAGGGCCCTACGAGCAGTACTTC
TRBJ1-1 TRBV27 - - CASSSIQNTEAFF TGTGCCAGCAGCTCTATCCAGAACACTGAAGCTTTCTTT
TRBJ1-1 TRBV5-1 - - CASSLEGGTEAFF TGCGCCAGCAGCTTGGAAGGGGGCACTGAAGCTTTCTTT
TRBJ2-7 TRBV28 - TRBD1 CASKPQGAFSYEQYF TGTGCCAGCAAACCCCAGGGGGCATTCTCCTACGAGCAGTACTTC
TRBJ2-7 TRBV27 - TRBD1 CASRMTGGDEQYF TGTGCCAGCAGGATGACAGGGGGCGACGAGCAGTACTTC
TRBJ2-1 TRBV5-1 - TRBD1 CASSLGRGTGFYNEQFF TGCGCCAGCAGCTTGGGCCGTGGGACAGGGTTCTACAATGAGCAGTTCTTC
TRBJ2-1 TRBV13 - - CASSPRSKRSDEQFF TGTGCCAGCAGCCCCCGATCCAAGAGGTCGGATGAGCAGTTCTTC
TRBJ2-7 TRBV19 - - CASSIAGAGSYGQYF TGTGCCAGTAGTATCGCAGGGGCTGGCTCCTACGGGCAGTACTTC
TRBJ2-1 TRBV5-1 - - CASSPRGPLLTRSSYNEQFF TGCGCCAGCAGCCCCCGAGGGCCCCTCCTGACCCGTAGCTCCTACAATGAGCAGTTCTTC
TRBJ2-1 TRBV29-1 - TRBD1 CSARPTGNNEQFF TGCAGCGCCCGACCGACAGGGAACAATGAGCAGTTCTTC
TRBJ1-2 TRBV28 - TRBD1 CASRQGYYGYTF TGTGCCAGCAGACAGGGGTACTATGGCTACACCTTC
TRBJ2-7 TRBV19 - TRBD2 CASSGLAGVEQYF TGTGCCAGTTCTGGACTAGCGGGAGTCGAGCAGTACTTC
TRBJ2-1 TRBV7-6 - TRBD2 CASSLGTSLYNEQFF TGTGCCAGCAGCTTAGGGACTAGCCTCTACAATGAGCAGTTCTTC
TRBJ2-1 TRBV4-3 few TRBD2 CASSQDWGTSGYNEQFF TGCGCCAGCAGCCAAGATTGGGGGACTAGCGGATACAATGAGCAGTTCTTC
TRBJ1-3 TRBV10-3 - TRBD1 CAISAGQGSGNTIYF TGTGCCATCAGTGCCGGACAGGGGTCTGGAAACACCATATATTTT